The 24 T cell receptor beta chains below all came from one sample that was sequenced in a study of identical twins. TCRdb itself ran the 5' RACE reads through MiXCR, one entry per CDR3 protein. The table shows roughly 720,000 distinct CDR3 sequences, with around a sixth occurring only once. These same records also appear under a second study, on T cells expressing NK-cell markers.

The sequencing sample was made of PBMCs. The receptors stem from a woman under 30 in good health.

As for this clonotype: A much larger clone lies one base from this, so it may be a read error. The chain links TRBV6-2 or TRBV6-3 to TRBJ2-1; a possible D gene is TRBD2 (5 bases). Deletions cut 5 bases from V and 6 bases from J, with 8 bases between. CDR1 MNHEY and CDR2 SVGEGT come from the germline V gene. The CDR3 spans 12 residues. The CDR3 DNA reads TGTGCCAGCAGTATCCTAGCCAATGAGCAGTTCTTC. Amino acids: CASSILANEQFF.

This clonotype was counted a few times. The CDR3 spells CSARSGDQPQHF. In nucleotides, the CDR3 is TGCAGTGCTAGATCAGGGGATCAGCCCCAGCATTTT. The V call is TRBV20-1, the J call TRBJ1-5; tentative D call: TRBD1 (6 bases). The V end was cut by 2 bases, the J end by 5 bases, with 7 bases between. Germline loops: CDR1 DFQATT, CDR2 SNEGSKA (reference sequence). The CDR3 contains 12 residues.

V is TRBV4-3 and J is TRBJ2-7, with D hard to call. Germline V gives CDR1 LGHNA, CDR2 YSLEER. The ends were cut back, 0 bases at V and 6 bases at J, with 12 bases in the middle. There are 14 residues in the CDR3. The CDR3 region is CASSQDPGFGEQYF. CDR3 DNA: TGCGCCAGCAGCCAAGACCCAGGCTTCGGCGAGCAGTACTTC.

V gene TRBV27 combines with J gene TRBJ2-7; 11 bases align to TRBD2. The CDR3 sequence is 15 residues long. V lost 6 bases and J lost 0; bases outside the gene matches: 4. Germline lookup yields CDR1 MNHEY and CDR2 SMNVEV (reference sequence). The DNA of the CDR3 is TGTGCCAGCAGGACGACTAGCGGGAACTCCTACGAGCAGTACTTC. The encoded protein is CASRTTSGNSYEQYF.

This rearrangement joins TRBV7-2 to TRBJ2-5; no reliable D call. Germline V lookup: CDR1 SGHTA, CDR2 FQGNSA. The length of the CDR3 is 11 residues. V lost 5 bases and J 9 bases, leaving 10 bases between the germline ends. CDR3 nucleotide sequence: TGTGCCAGCAGCCAGGCGTGGGCCCAGTACTTC. Encoded protein: CASSQAWAQYF.

This clonotype was found many times. The chain joins TRBV12-3 or TRBV12-4 to TRBJ1-6; TRBD1 matches at 7 bases. The length of the CDR3 is 15 residues. J lost 6 bases, V lost 5 bases, and 7 bases had no gene match. The CDR3 bases are TGTGCCAGCAGTGCACAGGGGAATGGTAATTCACCCCTCCACTTT. Its protein is CASSAQGNGNSPLHF.

The chain employs TRBV12-3 or TRBV12-4 and TRBJ1-5; D possibly corresponds to TRBD1 (5 bases). The CDR3 is made up of 12 amino acids. With 7 bases removed from V and 7 bases from J, the gap between germline ends came to 11 bases. CDR3 DNA sequence: TGTGCCAGCACCAGTCAGGGACAGCCCCAGCATTTT. This sequence encodes CASTSQGQPQHF.

This clonotype showed up many times. The genes are TRBV20-1 and TRBJ2-3; D gene uncertain. CDR3 length equals 12 residues. Germline V gene data show CDR1 as DFQATT and CDR2 as SNEGSKA (reference sequence). Trimming left V 3 bases short and J 0 bases short, with 4 bases between. The DNA of the CDR3 is TGCAGTGCTAGTGAGAGCACAGATACGCAGTATTTT. Its translation: CSASESTDTQYF.

The genes are TRBV6-2 or TRBV6-3 and TRBJ2-1; D is perhaps TRBD2 (5 bases). V was trimmed by 3 bases and J by 4 bases, leaving 16 bases between them. The length of the CDR3 is 16 residues. CDR1 MNHEY and CDR2 SVGEGT come from the germline V gene. This CDR3 reads CASSYHGGSPYNEQFF. The CDR3 DNA reads TGTGCCAGCAGTTATCATGGTGGGAGTCCATACAATGAGCAGTTCTTC.

This clonotype was observed a few times. The V gene is TRBV18, the J gene TRBJ2-2, with TRBD2 as a possible D gene (5 bases). The CDR3 extends over 17 amino acids. Germline assignment: CDR1 KGHSH and CDR2 LQKENI. V lost 3 bases and J lost 1, with 15 bases in between. The CDR3 region has the DNA TGTGCCAGCTCACCTCGTGACACCGCGGGGAACACCGGGGAGCTGTTTTTT. Amino acid sequence: CASSPRDTAGNTGELFF. Full variable domain (rest looked up from reference TRBV18 and TRBJ2-2): NAGVMQNPRHLVRRRGQEARLRCSPMKGHSHVYWYRQLPEEGLKFMVYLQKENIIDESGMPKERFSAEFPKEGPSILRIQQVVRGDSAAYFCASSPRDTAGNTGELFFGEGSRLTVL.

The chain employs TRBV20-1 and TRBJ1-6; maybe TRBD1 (6 bases). V lost 3 bases and J 5 bases, leaving 8 bases between the germline ends. The CDR3 sequence is 13 residues long. Germline assignment: CDR1 DFQATT and CDR2 SNEGSKA (reference sequence). The CDR3, as DNA: TGCAGTGCTAGTGCAGGGGATAATTCACCCCTCCACTTT. It translates to CSASAGDNSPLHF.

There are a few counts of this clonotype. V gene TRBV12-3 or TRBV12-4 combines with J gene TRBJ2-3, with TRBD2 matching 9 bases. This CDR3 has 15 amino acids. With 6 bases clipped from V and 1 base from J, the junction kept 5 bases outside the gene matches. CDR3 DNA sequence: TGTGCCAGCAGCCCGGGCGGGAGGGGCACAGATACGCAGTATTTT. This encodes CASSPGGRGTDTQYF.

This rearrangement joins TRBV7-3 to TRBJ2-3, with 9 nucleotides matching TRBD1. The V gene's germline CDR1 is SGHTA and CDR2 FQGTGA. The CDR3 extends over 14 amino acids. V trimming: 6 bases; J trimming: 3 bases; junction bases outside the gene matches: 4. The CDR3 region has the DNA TGTGCCAGCAGACAGGGGGCTTTAACAGATACGCAGTATTTT. Protein sequence: CASRQGALTDTQYF.

This chain uses TRBV7-9 with TRBJ1-4, with a weak D call TRBD1 (5 bases). This CDR3 is 14 amino acids long. The germline V gene encodes CDR1 SEHNR and CDR2 FQNEAQ (reference sequence). Trimming pared 8 bases from V and 7 bases from J, leaving 17 bases between. CDR3 nucleotides: TGTGCCAGCCGGATCGGCGGGGGAGGTGAAAAACTGTTTTTT. Translation: CASRIGGGGEKLFF.

This clonotype was seen more than once but under ten times. This chain joins TRBV5-1 and TRBJ2-7, with D maybe TRBD1 (6 bases). CDR3 size: 12 residues. V lost 4 bases to trimming and J lost 5 bases, with 10 bases between them. Germline loops: CDR1 SGHRS, CDR2 YFSETQ. The CDR3 region has the DNA TGCGCCAGCAGCGCCTACAGGGACGAGCAGTACTTC. It codes for CASSAYRDEQYF.

This clonotype was counted a few times. This chain connects TRBV20-1 to TRBJ1-2; D gene ambiguous. Looked up from germline, CDR1 is DFQATT and CDR2 is SNEGSKA (reference sequence). This CDR3 contains 14 residues. Trimming shortened V by 3 bases and J by 0 bases, and 11 bases separated the two germline ends. This CDR3 reads CSASADSTNYGYTF. CDR3 nucleotides: TGCAGTGCTAGCGCGGACTCTACTAACTATGGCTACACCTTC.

This clonotype was seen only a few times. V usage is TRBV5-6 and J usage is TRBJ2-3; D gene unclear. V was trimmed by 2 bases and J by 2 bases, leaving 12 bases between them. This CDR3 is built from 15 residues. CDR1 and CDR2 (germline): SGHDT, YYEEEE. CDR3 loop: CASSFGHILTDTQYF. The CDR3 coding sequence is TGTGCCAGCAGCTTCGGGCATATACTCACAGATACGCAGTATTTT.

This clonotype showed up just a few times. The chain carries TRBV6-1 and TRBJ2-5; D is unresolved. The germline V and J ends were trimmed by 3 bases and 5 bases, with 16 bases remaining between them. This CDR3 has 15 residues. Per germline, CDR1 MNHNS and CDR2 SASEGT. CDR3 loop: CASSEARLISETQYF. CDR3 coding DNA: TGTGCCAGCAGTGAGGCTCGGTTAATTTCGGAGACCCAGTACTTC.

This clonotype was seen ten or more times. The rearrangement uses TRBV12-3 or TRBV12-4 and TRBJ1-1; D is uncertain. V lost 4 bases and J 2 bases, leaving 8 bases between the germline ends. The CDR3 loop spans 13 amino acids. The CDR3 DNA is TGTGCCAGCAGTTCCATGTTTAACACTGAAGCTTTCTTT. As protein: CASSSMFNTEAFF.

This clonotype was seen a few times. In DNA, the CDR3 is TGTGCCAGCAGCTTAGGCGTTGACTTTCTAGCCAAAAACATTCAGTACTTC. Encoded protein: CASSLGVDFLAKNIQYF. V is TRBV7-2 and J is TRBJ2-4, with no clear D. V lost 1 base and J lost 0, with 13 bases in between. The CDR3 is 17 amino acids. Looked up from germline, CDR1 is SGHTA and CDR2 is FQGNSA.

This clonotype occurred a few times. The rearrangement joins TRBV6-1 to TRBJ2-3, with a weak D call TRBD1 (5 bases). With 2 bases removed from V and 4 bases from J, the gap between germline ends came to 10 bases. Germline lookup yields CDR1 MNHNS and CDR2 SASEGT. CDR3 length: 14 residues. The CDR3 loop is CASSERGRADTQYF. Here the CDR3 DNA reads TGTGCCAGCAGTGAAAGGGGCAGGGCAGATACGCAGTATTTT.

The V gene is TRBV20-1, the J gene TRBJ2-1; tentative D call: TRBD1 (6 bases). V lost 7 bases to trimming and J lost 0 bases, with 10 bases between them. There are 13 residues in the CDR3. CDR1 and CDR2 from the germline V gene are DFQATT and SNEGSKA (reference sequence). The CDR3 sequence is CSVLGASYNEQFF. The CDR3 DNA reads TGCAGTGTTTTGGGGGCCTCCTACAATGAGCAGTTCTTC.

In its sample, this clonotype was seen a few times. V is TRBV18 and J is TRBJ2-7, with 12 bases that match TRBD1. V shed 3 bases, J shed 7 bases, and the junction held 7 bases outside the gene matches. Per germline, CDR1 KGHSH and CDR2 LQKENI. There are 15 residues in the CDR3. The CDR3 reads CASSPSGTGGREQYF. Written as DNA, the CDR3 is TGTGCCAGCTCACCCTCCGGGACAGGGGGCAGGGAGCAGTACTTC.

J is TRBJ1-4 and V is TRBV9, with unresolved D. The CDR3 runs to 13 residues. Germline-derived CDR1 and CDR2 are SGDLS and YYNGEE. V lost 6 bases and J lost 6, with 12 bases in between. CDR3 protein: CASKGLRDEKLFF. The DNA for the CDR3 is TGTGCCAGCAAGGGCCTAAGGGATGAAAAACTGTTTTTT.